This T cell receptor beta chain was captured in a study of Graves' ophthalmopathy and Graves' hyperthyroidism. On this clonotype itself: A much more abundant neighbour one base away suggests this may be a read error.

Amplification targeted the TCR beta CDR3 regions, with RNA transcripts as the source material. Following a first-round RT-PCR that used HTBI primers, a second-round multiplex PCR was carried out. Each CDR3 protein is one row after TCRdb ran MiXCR on the multiplex PCR reads. The table has 650,000 to 800,000 distinct CDR3 sequences, approximately 39% seen once. The germline gives CDR1 SNHLY, CDR2 FYNNEI. CDR3 size: 12 residues. The chain is built from TRBV2 and TRBJ2-7; 7 bases map to TRBD2. The sequencing sample was made of peripheral blood. The clonotype was recovered from an adult man with Graves' ophthalmopathy. In nucleotides, the CDR3 is TGTGCCAGCAAGTCGGCAGGGCGGGAGCAGCACTTC. It specifies CASKSAGREQHF.